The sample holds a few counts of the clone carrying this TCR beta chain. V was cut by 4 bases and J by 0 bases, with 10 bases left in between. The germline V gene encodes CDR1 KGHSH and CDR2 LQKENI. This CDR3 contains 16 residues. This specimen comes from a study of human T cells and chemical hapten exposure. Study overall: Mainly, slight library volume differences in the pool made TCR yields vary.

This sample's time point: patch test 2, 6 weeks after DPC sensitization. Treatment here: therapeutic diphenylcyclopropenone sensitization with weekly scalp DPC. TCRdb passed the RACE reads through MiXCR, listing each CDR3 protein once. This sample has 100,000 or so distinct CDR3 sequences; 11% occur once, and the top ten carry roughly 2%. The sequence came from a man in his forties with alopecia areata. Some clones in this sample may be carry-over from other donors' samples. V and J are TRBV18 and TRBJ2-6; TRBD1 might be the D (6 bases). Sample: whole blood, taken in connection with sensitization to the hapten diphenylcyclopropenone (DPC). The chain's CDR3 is CASSLDSPSGANVLTF. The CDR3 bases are TGTGCCAGCTCACTGGACAGTCCCTCTGGGGCCAACGTCCTGACTTTC.